This T cell receptor beta chain originates from a study of identical twins. Each CDR3 protein gets one entry after TCRdb re-called the 5' RACE reads with MiXCR. Altogether about 150,000 distinct CDR3 sequences are present, 3% to 4.5% being singletons, with the ten largest covering more than 7%. This clonotype was detected ten times or more. What it binds is not known. Each donor was a healthy Caucasian. Study-wide findings and caveats: Abundant beta clonotypes from cord blood bore fewer insertions; memory repertoires lacked this pattern. Twin pairs' shared out-of-frame alpha sequences were enriched in low generation probability. Invariant cells of the MAIT and iNKT types might have partly distorted the zero-insertion analyses.

The sequenced sample was memory T cells sorted from blood. The sequence came from a man younger than 35 in good health.

The CDR3 bases are TGCAGCGTTCTACTAGCGGGGAGAGCCTACGAGCAGTACTTC. This encodes CSVLLAGRAYEQYF. This chain connects TRBV29-1 to TRBJ2-7; 10 bases agree with TRBD2. In germline, CDR1 is SQVTM, CDR2 ANQGSEA. The CDR3 sequence is 14 residues long. Trimming at V came to 5 bases and at J to 2 bases, leaving 6 bases not matched to a gene.